This is a list of T cell receptor beta chains from one sample in a study of brain T cells in children with intractable seizures. Libraries were prepared by immunoSEQ multiplex PCR; TCRdb keeps only in-frame clonotypes and omits some of them. The sample has under 400,000 clones; 93% are singletons. This material consisted of peripheral blood, taken 5 to 6 months after surgery. The receptor source for this set is a boy in the first two years of life with tuberous sclerosis and intractable seizures. The CDR3 runs from the conserved cysteine through the conserved F or W. D genes are given only for firm matches.

TGTGCCAGCAGCTACAGACTAGCCCCCTACAATGAGCAGTTCTTC	CASSYRLAPYNEQFF	TRBV7-9	TRBD2	TRBJ2-1
TGTGCCAGCTCACCTCTAGAGGGACAACTTATAGCTGAAGCTTTCTTT	CASSPLEGQLIAEAFF	TRBV18	NA	TRBJ1-1
TGTGCCAGCAGCTTAGTCAGCGGGCCCAGGTTCGGATCACCCCTCCACTTT	CASSLVSGPRFGSPLHF	TRBV7-8	NA	TRBJ1-6
TGTGCCAGCAGTGAGACCTTCGATGGCGAGCAGTACTTC	CASSETFDGEQYF	TRBV25-1	NA	TRBJ2-7
TGTGCCACCAAACCCGGACAGGGCGAGAATGGCTACACCTTC	CATKPGQGENGYTF	TRBV19	TRBD1	TRBJ1-2
TGTGCCAGCAGCTTGAACCCAGGCTACACCGGGGAGCTGTTTTTT	CASSLNPGYTGELFF	TRBV5-6	NA	TRBJ2-2
TGCAGTGCTAGCACACCCGGTAAACTGTTTTTT	CSASTPGKLFF	TRBV20-1	NA	TRBJ1-4
TGTGCCAGCAGCTTGTCGGTCACCAGGGGCGGATATGGCTACACCTTC	CASSLSVTRGGYGYTF	TRBV5-5	NA	TRBJ1-2
TGTGCCAGCAGAGACTATAATTCACCCCTCCACTTT	CASRDYNSPLHF	TRBV12-3/TRBV12-4	NA	TRBJ1-6
TGTGCCACCAGCAGAGCCTCGGGGGGCCACAATGAGCAGTTCTTC	CATSRASGGHNEQFF	TRBV15	NA	TRBJ2-1
TGCGCCAGCAGCCAGCGACCGGACAGCCAAACCTACGAGCAGTACTTC	CASSQRPDSQTYEQYF	TRBV4-1	NA	TRBJ2-7
TGTGCCAGCAGTTGGACAGGGGGCTACGAGCAGTACTTC	CASSWTGGYEQYF	TRBV12-3/TRBV12-4	TRBD1	TRBJ2-7
TGTGCCATCAGTGAGCCAGGGTTGGAGACCCAGTACTTC	CAISEPGLETQYF	TRBV10-3	NA	TRBJ2-5
TGTGCCAGCAGCTTGGAGACAAGAGAGTACTTC	CASSLETREYF	TRBV5-6	NA	TRBJ2-7
TGTGCCTCAGTAGGGACAGTGTCCTACGAGCAGTACTTC	CASVGTVSYEQYF	TRBV19	TRBD1	TRBJ2-7
TGTGCCAGCAGTGTGGGTAGCGGAACCTACAATGAGCAGTTCTTC	CASSVGSGTYNEQFF	TRBV2	NA	TRBJ2-1
TGTGCCATCAGGAACGAGGGACTAGCGGAGACAGATACGCAGTATTTT	CAIRNEGLAETDTQYF	TRBV10-3	TRBD2	TRBJ2-3